This TCR beta chain was sequenced during a study of beta chain features in type 1 diabetes. Expressed TCRB transcripts were sequenced after all isolated RNA was converted to cDNA. Sequencing used immunoSEQ multiplex PCR; TCRdb keeps in-frame clones, though not all of them. The table shows 860,000 or so clones, with 17% occurring only once. Sequenced material: naive CD4+ T cells from blood. This clonotype was obtained from a woman under 30 in good health.

The CDR3 reads CASSPRWEQFF. The CDR3 nucleotides are TGTGCCAGCAGCCCCCGCTGGGAGCAGTTCTTC. The chain recombines TRBV11-2 with TRBJ2-1; D unresolved. This CDR3 has 11 amino acids. Trimming removed 5 bases from V and 10 bases from J, with 9 bases in between. CDR1 SGHAT and CDR2 FQNNGV come from the germline V gene.